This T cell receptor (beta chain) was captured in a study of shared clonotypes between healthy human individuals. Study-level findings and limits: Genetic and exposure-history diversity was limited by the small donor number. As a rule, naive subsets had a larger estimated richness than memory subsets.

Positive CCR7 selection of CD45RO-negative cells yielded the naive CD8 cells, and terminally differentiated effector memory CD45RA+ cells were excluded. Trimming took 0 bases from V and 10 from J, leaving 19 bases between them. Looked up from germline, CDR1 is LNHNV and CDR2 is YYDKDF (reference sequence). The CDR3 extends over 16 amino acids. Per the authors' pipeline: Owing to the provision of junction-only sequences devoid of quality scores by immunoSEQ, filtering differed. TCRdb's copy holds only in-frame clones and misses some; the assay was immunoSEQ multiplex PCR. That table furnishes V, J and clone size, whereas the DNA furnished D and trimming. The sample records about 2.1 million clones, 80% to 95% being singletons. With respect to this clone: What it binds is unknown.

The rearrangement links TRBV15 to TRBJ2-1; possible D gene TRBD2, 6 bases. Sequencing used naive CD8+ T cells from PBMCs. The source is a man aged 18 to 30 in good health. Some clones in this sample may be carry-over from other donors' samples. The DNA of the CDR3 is TGTGCCACCAGCAGAGATCCCTCGGGGCGGGGCTGGGAGCAGTTCTTC. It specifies CATSRDPSGRGWEQFF.